These 19 T cell receptor beta chains originate from one sample sequenced in a study of shared clonotypes between healthy human individuals. Method: immunoSEQ multiplex PCR; TCRdb's copy keeps in-frame clones and lacks some. The table has 950,000 to 1,100,000 clones, roughly 70% seen once; the top ten hold around 1.4%. Sequencing input: memory CD4+ T cells sorted from blood. Sample subset: CD45RA-negative fraction. The source is a man aged 18-30 years in good health.

The chain employs TRBV28 and TRBJ1-5; the match to TRBD1 covers 7 bases. CDR3 length: 14 residues. Germline V CDR1 and CDR2: MDHEN, SYDVKM. V gave up 5 bases and J gave up 5 bases; unmatched junction bases: 6. The CDR3: CASSPVTGDQPQHF. The CDR3 nucleotides read TGTGCCAGCAGTCCAGTTACAGGGGATCAGCCCCAGCATTTT.

In this sample, this clone turned up a few times. CDR3 nucleotide sequence: TGTGCCAGTATAATGGGCGGAGGCGGAGGACTCAATGAGCAGTTCTTC. Amino acids: CASIMGGGGGLNEQFF. This sequence joins TRBV19 and TRBJ2-1, with D possibly TRBD2 on 5 matching bases. V lost 7 bases, J lost 6 bases, and 22 bases lay in between. CDR1 and CDR2 (germline): LNHDA, SQIVND (reference sequence). The CDR3 is made up of 16 amino acids.

About this clone: Within the sample, other DNA sequences also encode this same CDR3. This sequence joins TRBV11-2 and TRBJ2-7, with D possibly TRBD2 on 7 matching bases. Trimming took off 4 bases at V and 5 bases at J, with 15 bases between the two ends. Germline V gene lookup returns CDR1 SGHAT and CDR2 FQNNGV. The CDR3 length is 14 residues. The CDR3: CASSSQGGANEQYF. The CDR3 coding sequence is TGTGCCAGCAGCTCGCAAGGGGGGGCAAACGAGCAGTACTTC.

This chain uses TRBV9 with TRBJ1-6, with 7 positions matching TRBD1. This CDR3 is built from 13 residues. The trim removed 2 bases at V and 8 bases at J, leaving 1 base unmatched. In germline, CDR1 is SGDLS, CDR2 YYNGEE. CDR3 in amino acids: CASSVTGDSPLHF. The CDR3 DNA reads as TGTGCCAGCAGCGTCACAGGGGATTCACCCCTCCACTTT.

The sample holds a few counts of this clone. The chain employs TRBV6-5 and TRBJ2-2; 7 bases agree with TRBD2. The CDR3 loop spans 15 amino acids. Germline loops: CDR1 MNHEY, CDR2 SVGAGI. Trimming at V came to 5 bases and at J to 0 bases, leaving 3 bases not matched to a gene. In DNA, the CDR3 is TGTGCCAGCAGTGCGGGACTAACGAACACCGGGGAGCTGTTTTTT. This translates into CASSAGLTNTGELFF.

The gene calls are TRBV6-1 and TRBJ2-7, with 8 bases identical to TRBD2. This CDR3 comprises 15 residues. In germline, CDR1 is MNHNS, CDR2 SASEGT. The V and J ends lost 9 bases and 3 bases, in that order; junction bases with no gene match: 13. The CDR3 loop is CASTTSGGTGYEQYF. For the CDR3, the DNA is TGTGCCAGTACCACCAGCGGGGGTACAGGCTACGAGCAGTACTTC.

The J gene is TRBJ2-2, the V gene TRBV7-9; possible D gene TRBD1, 6 bases. Trimming removed 1 base from V and 1 base from J, with 13 bases in between. Germline V gene sequence: CDR1 SEHNR, CDR2 FQNEAQ (reference sequence). The CDR3 length is 17 residues. The CDR3 region is CASSLGAGAMNTGELFF. The CDR3 nucleotides are TGTGCCAGCAGCTTAGGGGCAGGGGCGATGAACACCGGGGAGCTGTTTTTT.

The V and J genes are TRBV19 and TRBJ1-3; a weak D match, TRBD1 (6 bases). Trimming took 7 bases from V and 4 from J, leaving 17 bases between them. Germline V CDR1 and CDR2: LNHDA, SQIVND (reference sequence). The CDR3 runs 15 residues. CDR3 bases: TGTGCCAGTATCTCAGACAGGCGGAGAGGAAACACCATATATTTT. Translated, it gives CASISDRRRGNTIYF.

The V call is TRBV18, the J call TRBJ2-1; 14 bases align to TRBD2. CDR3 length: 15 residues. The J segment lost 8 bases and the V segment lost 3 bases, leaving 3 bases of the junction unmatched. Looked up from germline, CDR1 is KGHSH and CDR2 is LQKENI. CDR3 in amino acids: CASSPGLAGDHEQFF. As DNA, the CDR3 is TGTGCCAGCTCACCGGGACTAGCGGGAGACCATGAGCAGTTCTTC.

The J gene is TRBJ1-2, the V gene TRBV5-6, with 8 positions matching TRBD1. The CDR3 length is 13 residues. Unmatched junction bases numbered 2, after V lost 3 bases and J lost 4 bases. CDR1 is SGHDT, CDR2 YYEEEE, per germline. The CDR3 here is CASSSDRAYGYTF. DNA for the CDR3: TGTGCCAGCAGCTCGGACAGGGCCTATGGCTACACCTTC.

The chain is built from TRBV19 and TRBJ1-4; D call uncertain. V gave up 2 bases and J gave up 7 bases, with 17 bases separating them. The germline CDR1 and CDR2 sequences are LNHDA and SQIVND (reference sequence). This CDR3 contains 16 residues. The CDR3 loop reads CASSISSLGGGEKLFF. As DNA, the CDR3 is TGTGCCAGTAGTATATCGTCTTTGGGAGGAGGTGAAAAACTGTTTTTT.

About this clone itself: The identical CDR3 is also encoded by other nucleotide sequences in the sample. The chain carries TRBV5-6 and TRBJ1-2; 8 nucleotides line up with TRBD1. Trimming cost V 4 bases and J 4 bases; bases outside gene matches: 3. The CDR3 is made up of 13 amino acids. Per the germline V gene, CDR1 is SGHDT and CDR2 is YYEEEE. The CDR3 DNA follows: TGTGCCAGCAGCCGGGACAGGAGCTATGGCTACACCTTC. It is translated as CASSRDRSYGYTF.

This clone was detected only a few times. CDR3 region: CASSESLAGGYYEQYF. As DNA, the CDR3 is TGCGCCAGCAGTGAGTCCCTAGCGGGAGGTTACTACGAGCAGTACTTC. The chain recombines TRBV10-1 with TRBJ2-7, with 11 bases fitting TRBD2. The CDR3 length is 16 residues. Trimming at V came to 0 bases and at J to 3 bases, leaving 4 bases not matched to a gene. CDR1 is WNHNN, CDR2 SYGVQD, per germline (reference sequence).

This chain uses TRBV28 with TRBJ1-2; D is ambiguous. Germline lookup yields CDR1 MDHEN and CDR2 SYDVKM. The ends were cut back, 8 bases at V and 3 bases at J, with 10 bases in the middle. The CDR3 is 12 amino acids. CDR3: CASVRRDYGYTF. CDR3 sequence (DNA): TGTGCCAGCGTGCGGCGGGACTATGGCTACACCTTC.

The chain links TRBV5-4 to TRBJ2-3; TRBD1 matches 8 bases. The CDR3 has 19 amino acids. CDR1 is SGHNT and CDR2 is YYREEE in the germline V gene (reference sequence). V was clipped by 4 bases and J by 0 bases; unmatched bases: 16. The CDR3 bases are TGTGCCAGCAGCAGGCCCGGGACAGGCGGGACTCCTAGCACAGATACGCAGTATTTT. As protein: CASSRPGTGGTPSTDTQYF.

The CDR3 nucleotides read TGTGCCAGCAGCCGGACTAGCGGGGGGTTCTACAATGAGCAGTTCTTC. Encoded protein: CASSRTSGGFYNEQFF. This sequence joins TRBV7-6 and TRBJ2-1, with 14 bases matching TRBD2. CDR1 and CDR2 (germline): SGHVS, FNYEAQ. V lost 5 bases and J lost 3; bases outside the gene matches: 3. This CDR3 comprises 16 residues. The whole variable domain, filled in from reference TRBV7-6 and TRBJ2-1, reads GAGVSQSPRYKVTKRGQDVALRCDPISGHVSLYWYRQALGQGPEFLTYFNYEAQQDKSGLPNDRFSAERPEGSISTLTIQRTEQRDSAMYRCASSRTSGGFYNEQFFGPGTRLTVL.

This clone has just one count. V gene TRBV6-1 combines with J gene TRBJ2-1, with 11 bases that match TRBD1. CDR1 is MNHNS, CDR2 SASEGT, per germline. Germline trimming cut 8 bases from V and 7 bases from J; bases unmatched to any gene: 10. The CDR3 is 15 amino acids. CDR3 sequence: CASAAGTGGKNEQFF. The DNA of the CDR3 is TGTGCCAGCGCTGCCGGGACAGGGGGTAAAAATGAGCAGTTCTTC.

This clone was counted between two and nine times. The genes are TRBV10-2 and TRBJ1-5; the match to TRBD1 covers 11 bases. The CDR3 is made up of 15 amino acids. V lost 8 bases and J lost 1; bases outside the gene matches: 4. Per the germline V gene, CDR1 is WSHSY and CDR2 is SAAADI. The CDR3 is CASWTGGRSNQPQHF. The CDR3, as DNA: TGCGCCAGCTGGACAGGGGGCAGGAGCAATCAGCCCCAGCATTTT.

The CDR3 DNA sequence: TGTGCCAGCAGCTTACAAGGACAGGGGGCGCGCGGGGAGCAGTACTTC. This codes for CASSLQGQGARGEQYF. V and J are TRBV7-9 and TRBJ2-7, with TRBD1 identical over 11 bases. Trimming removed 2 bases from V and 7 bases from J; junction bases left unmatched: 10. Germline CDR1 SEHNR, CDR2 FQNEAQ (reference sequence). This CDR3 comprises 16 residues.